The next 14 T cell receptor beta chains were all read from a single sample in a study of radiation and T cells in renal cell carcinoma. Produced via immunoSEQ multiplex PCR; TCRdb's table is partial and in-frame only. The sample carries around 16,000 clones, roughly 50% recorded once. Stated treatment: 15 Gy SBRT to primary tumor, nephrectomy 4 weeks later. This specimen consisted of tumor tissue, obtained from a patient whose treatment included radiotherapy and nephrectomy. Receptor source: a woman in her sixties with renal cell carcinoma.

This clone was seen just once. Here the CDR3 DNA reads TGTGCCAGCAGCCCCCTCGAGGGCGGAGGCTACGAGCAGTACTTC. Its translation: CASSPLEGGGYEQYF. This rearrangement joins TRBV6-5 to TRBJ2-7; D possibly corresponds to TRBD2 (5 bases). The CDR3 length is 15 residues. Germline CDR1 MNHEY, CDR2 SVGAGI. V dropped 6 bases and J dropped 3 bases, with 18 bases sitting between them.

The chain has TRBV6-6 and TRBJ1-5, with TRBD1 matching over 7 bases. The CDR3 is made up of 14 amino acids. Germline-derived CDR1 and CDR2 are MNHNY and SVGAGI (reference sequence). The V and J ends lost 5 bases and 6 bases, in that order; junction bases with no gene match: 7. CDR3 in DNA: TGTGCCAGCAGTAGACAGGGTCAGGGTCAGCCCCAGCATTTT. This translates into CASSRQGQGQPQHF.

The chain employs TRBV11-2 and TRBJ1-2; weak D call: TRBD1 (5 bases). V gave up 5 bases and J gave up 7 bases, with 17 bases separating them. Per germline, CDR1 SGHAT and CDR2 FQNNGV. The CDR3 totals 14 residues. This CDR3 is CASSPSGGSGGYTF. In DNA, the CDR3 is TGTGCCAGCAGCCCGAGCGGGGGGAGTGGTGGCTACACCTTC.

J is TRBJ2-1 and V is TRBV6-4; possibly TRBD1 for D (5 bases). V lost 4 bases and J 4 bases, leaving 11 bases between the germline ends. Per the germline V gene, CDR1 is MRHNA and CDR2 is SNTAGT. The CDR3 totals 14 residues. CDR3 region: CASSGQPQYNEQFF. The DNA for the CDR3 is TGTGCCAGCAGTGGACAGCCTCAATACAATGAGCAGTTCTTC.

The chain recombines TRBV6-5 with TRBJ1-4; D unresolved. Trimming shortened V by 8 bases and J by 7 bases, and 8 bases separated the two germline ends. The CDR3 totals 11 residues. The germline CDR1 and CDR2 sequences are MNHEY and SVGAGI. The CDR3 is CASGRAEKLFF. The CDR3 DNA follows: TGTGCCAGCGGGCGAGCTGAAAAACTGTTTTTT.

The chain uses TRBV2 and TRBJ1-1; D remains ambiguous. Germline V CDR1 and CDR2: SNHLY, FYNNEI. Trimming stripped 1 base from V and 8 bases from J, with 14 bases between. This CDR3 is 14 amino acids long. Written as DNA, the CDR3 is TGTGCCAGCAGTGAAGGCCAGGCGTTTGGGGAAGCTTTCTTT. Its protein product is CASSEGQAFGEAFF.

V and J are TRBV30 and TRBJ2-5, with 9 nucleotides matching TRBD1. The CDR3 contains 18 residues. The V and J ends lost 0 bases and 4 bases, in that order; junction bases with no gene match: 15. Per germline, CDR1 GTSNPN and CDR2 SVGIG (reference sequence). CDR3 sequence (DNA): TGTGCCTGGAGTGTATTCGACCGGGACAGGGTTTATGGAGAGACCCAGTACTTC. It encodes CAWSVFDRDRVYGETQYF.

This clone was seen many times. The J gene is TRBJ1-6, the V gene TRBV2, with D perhaps TRBD1 (6 bases). V lost 8 bases and J 4 bases, leaving 15 bases between the germline ends. In germline, CDR1 is SNHLY, CDR2 FYNNEI. The CDR3 extends over 15 amino acids. CDR3 sequence (DNA): TGTGCCAGCCAAGACAGGCCCCTTTATAATTCACCCCTCCACTTT. This encodes CASQDRPLYNSPLHF. Variable domain in full (rest from reference TRBV2 and TRBJ1-6): EPEVTQTPSHQVTQMGQEVILRCVPISNHLYFYWYRQILGQKVEFLVSFYNNEISEKSEIFDDQFSVERPDGSNFTLKIRSTKLEDSAMYFCASQDRPLYNSPLHFGNGTRLTVT.

The chain couples TRBV28 to TRBJ1-1, with unresolved D. V lost 4 bases and J lost 4, with 7 bases in between. This CDR3 region has 12 residues. Germline CDR1 is MDHEN and CDR2 is SYDVKM. CDR3 sequence reads: CASSSWVTEAFF. CDR3 sequence (DNA): TGTGCCAGCAGTTCCTGGGTCACTGAAGCTTTCTTT.

CDR3 sequence (DNA): TGTGCCAGCAGCTTAGACAGAGCTCCCTTCCCCACCGGGGAGCTGTTTTTT. Protein sequence: CASSLDRAPFPTGELFF. The V call is TRBV11-1, the J call TRBJ2-2; D unresolved. CDR3 length: 17 residues. Per the germline V gene, CDR1 is SGHAT and CDR2 is FQDESV (reference sequence). Between the trimmed V and J ends, which lost 1 base and 4 bases, there was a span of 16 bases.

V is TRBV29-1 and J is TRBJ2-1; possibly TRBD1 or TRBD2 for D (6 bases each). The germline CDR1 and CDR2 sequences are SQVTM and ANQGSEA. Between the trimmed V and J ends, which lost 5 bases and 10 bases, there was a span of 18 bases. The CDR3 loop spans 13 amino acids. The CDR3 reads CSVNRDTRGEQFF. Written as DNA, the CDR3 is TGCAGCGTTAACCGGGACACACGGGGGGAGCAGTTCTTC.

This clone was seen a few times. The chain carries TRBV10-3 and TRBJ1-1; 8 nucleotides align to TRBD1. The CDR3 has 14 residues. V shed 10 bases and J 5 bases; nucleotides not matched to a gene: 12. Germline CDR1 and CDR2: ENHRY and SYGVKD. The DNA of the CDR3 is TGTGCCAGCGGTTGGACAGGGAGGGGAACTGAAGCTTTCTTT. It encodes CASGWTGRGTEAFF.

This clone was recorded many times. V gene TRBV6-5 combines with J gene TRBJ2-7, with TRBD1 as a possible D gene (7 bases). Germline loops: CDR1 MNHEY, CDR2 SVGAGI. The V end lost 6 bases, the J end lost 2 bases, and 17 bases lay between the germline ends. The CDR3 runs to 15 residues. CDR3 protein: CASRMGGQTAYEQYF. CDR3 sequence (DNA): TGTGCCAGCAGGATGGGGGGACAGACGGCCTACGAGCAGTACTTC.

The V gene is TRBV18, the J gene TRBJ1-5, with TRBD1 as a possible D gene (5 bases). Trimming pared 4 bases from V and 7 bases from J, leaving 17 bases between. CDR1 and CDR2 from the germline V gene are KGHSH and LQKENI. The CDR3 totals 15 residues. The CDR3 nucleotides read TGTGCCAGCTCACAAGGGGACCTCAGTGGCCAGCCCCAGCATTTT. Protein product: CASSQGDLSGQPQHF.